A single sample is the source of the 14 T cell receptor beta chains below, sequenced in a study of blood T cell repertoires in COVID-19. TCRdb's copy holds only in-frame clones and misses some; the assay was immunoSEQ multiplex PCR. Of around 60,000 clones in the sample, 70% to 90% were seen once. The source material was peripheral blood. The source of these receptors is a human donor with active COVID-19. The donor label of this sample is uncertain.

CDR3 protein: CASSLQWSQETQYF. As DNA, the CDR3 is TGCGCCAGCAGCTTGCAATGGAGCCAAGAGACCCAGTACTTC. This chain connects TRBV5-1 to TRBJ2-5; no reliable D call. The germline gives CDR1 SGHRS, CDR2 YFSETQ. V lost 1 base and J 1 base, leaving 8 bases between the germline ends. The CDR3 totals 14 residues.

The V call is TRBV19, the J call TRBJ2-1; a weak D match, TRBD2 (7 bases). Germline V gene data show CDR1 as LNHDA and CDR2 as SQIVND (reference sequence). Deletions cut 3 bases from V and 2 bases from J, with 11 bases between. The CDR3 sequence is 15 residues long. The DNA for the CDR3 is TGTGCCAGTAGTATTAGAGGGGGGGCCTACAATGAGCAGTTCTTC. Protein sequence: CASSIRGGAYNEQFF.

This clone was seen once. The chain combines TRBV14 with TRBJ1-2; possible D gene TRBD1, 6 bases. V gave up 0 bases and J gave up 1 base, with 12 bases separating them. This CDR3 contains 16 residues. Germline V gives CDR1 SGHDN, CDR2 FVKESK. For the CDR3, the DNA is TGTGCCAGCAGCCAAGAGACAGGCTGGGGTAACTATGGCTACACCTTC. As protein: CASSQETGWGNYGYTF.

The chain carries TRBV2 and TRBJ1-5; 7 nucleotides line up with TRBD1. Trimming cost V 8 bases and J 0 bases; bases outside gene matches: 1. The CDR3 length is 13 residues. The germline V gene encodes CDR1 SNHLY and CDR2 FYNNEI. The CDR3 nucleotides are TGTGCCAGCGGGACAGTTAGCAATCAGCCCCAGCATTTT. Translating it yields CASGTVSNQPQHF.

The chain recombines TRBV7-2 with TRBJ2-7, with TRBD1 matching 9 bases. CDR1 and CDR2 from the germline V gene are SGHTA and FQGNSA. V gave up 2 bases and J gave up 3 bases; unmatched junction bases: 5. CDR3 size: 15 residues. CDR3 sequence reads: CASSLTGGNFYEQYF. The CDR3, as DNA: TGTGCCAGCAGCTTAACAGGGGGCAACTTCTACGAGCAGTACTTC.

This clone occurred a few times. The chain couples TRBV6-6 to TRBJ1-6; D gene uncertain. Looked up from germline, CDR1 is MNHNY and CDR2 is SVGAGI (reference sequence). The CDR3 has 12 amino acids. V lost 3 bases to trimming and J lost 14 bases, with 11 bases between them. The CDR3 reads CASSYGDTSLHF. The CDR3 DNA reads TGTGCCAGCAGTTATGGAGATACGTCCCTCCACTTT.

This clone occurred once. The rearrangement joins TRBV14 to TRBJ1-2; TRBD1 matches 8 bases. Trimming cost V 4 bases and J 7 bases; bases outside gene matches: 5. Germline CDR1 reads SGHDN; CDR2 reads FVKESK. The CDR3 is made up of 13 amino acids. CDR3 bases: TGTGCCAGCAGCCCCGACAGGGGCTTTGGCTACACCTTC. The encoded protein is CASSPDRGFGYTF.

The chain is built from TRBV5-5 and TRBJ1-1, with a weak D call TRBD1 (5 bases). With 2 bases removed from V and 1 base from J, the gap between germline ends came to 9 bases. Germline assignment: CDR1 SGHKS and CDR2 YYEKEE (reference sequence). CDR3 length equals 14 residues. The CDR3 sequence is CASSFSQGNTEAFF. The DNA for the CDR3 is TGTGCCAGCAGCTTCTCCCAGGGGAACACTGAAGCTTTCTTT.

This chain joins TRBV5-8 and TRBJ1-2, with D possibly matching TRBD1 (6 bases). In germline, CDR1 is SGHTS, CDR2 YDEGEE. This CDR3 has 14 residues. V dropped 0 bases and J dropped 4 bases, with 10 bases sitting between them. The CDR3 protein is CASSLDSRGYGYTF. In nucleotides, the CDR3 is TGTGCCAGCAGCTTGGATTCCAGGGGCTATGGCTACACCTTC.

A single count supports this clone. Here the CDR3 reads CASSQDGMPQGATGNTIYF. CDR3 nucleotide sequence: TGTGCCAGCAGCCAAGATGGGATGCCGCAGGGGGCTACAGGAAACACCATATATTTT. This chain uses TRBV4-2 with TRBJ1-3; 8 positions match TRBD1. V lost 0 bases and J lost 4; bases outside the gene matches: 14. CDR1 is LGHNA and CDR2 is YNFKEQ in the germline V gene. This CDR3 comprises 19 residues.

The chain uses TRBV9 and TRBJ2-7, with D unclear. The CDR3 loop spans 14 amino acids. Between the trimmed V and J ends, which lost 2 bases and 4 bases, there was a span of 13 bases. The V gene's germline CDR1 is SGDLS and CDR2 YYNGEE. This CDR3 reads CASSVRPGPYEQYF. The CDR3 nucleotides are TGTGCCAGCAGCGTCCGGCCAGGCCCTTACGAGCAGTACTTC.

The V gene is TRBV7-9, the J gene TRBJ1-4; tentatively, D is TRBD1 (6 bases). Trimming left V 4 bases short and J 0 bases short, with 12 bases between. This CDR3 is built from 16 residues. The V gene's germline CDR1 is SEHNR and CDR2 FQNEAQ (reference sequence). The DNA of the CDR3 is TGTGCCAGCAGCTCGGGGGGCGTTGCAACTAATGAAAAACTGTTTTTT. It yields the protein CASSSGGVATNEKLFF. Full variable domain (remainder filled in from reference TRBV7-9 and TRBJ1-4): DTGVSQNPRHKITKRGQNVTFRCDPISEHNRLYWYRQTLGQGPEFLTYFQNEAQLEKSRLLSDRFSAERPKGSFSTLEIQRTEQGDSAMYLCASSSGGVATNEKLFFGSGTQLSVL.

V usage is TRBV11-2 and J usage is TRBJ2-7; 7 nucleotides line up with TRBD1. This CDR3 has 12 residues. Germline CDR1 SGHAT, CDR2 FQNNGV. V shed 4 bases, J shed 5 bases, and the junction held 2 bases outside the gene matches. The DNA of the CDR3 is TGTGCCAGCAGCTACGACAGGGACGAGCAGTACTTC. Protein: CASSYDRDEQYF.

A single count supports this clone. This chain links TRBV9 with TRBJ2-2; D gene uncertain. The CDR3 loop spans 15 amino acids. V lost 0 bases to trimming and J lost 6 bases, with 12 bases between them. CDR1 is SGDLS, CDR2 YYNGEE, per germline. CDR3 in DNA: TGTGCCAGCAGCGTAGTGAGTAGTGCGGCCGGGGAGCTGTTTTTT. It translates to CASSVVSSAAGELFF.